The entry below gives a single T cell receptor (beta chain) sequence along with its context. Blood draws occurred at baseline, cycle 4 day 1, and cycle 7 day 1. The data derive from a study of OX40 agonist ivuxolimab in advanced cancers. Study-level background: Among those treated, three patients had partial responses, one with hepatocellular carcinoma and two with cutaneous melanoma.

V lost 10 bases to trimming and J lost 0 bases, with 9 bases between them. Germline V CDR1 and CDR2: LNHDA, SQIVND (reference sequence). This CDR3 region has 12 residues. Profiled with immunoSEQ multiplex PCR; TCRdb holds only in-frame clones, not every one. The sample lists 30,000 to 35,000 clones, 89% occurring once. The sequence was obtained from an adult with an advanced solid tumor such as melanoma, head and neck, liver or kidney cancer. The starting material was CD4+ or CD8+ T cells sorted from blood, obtained in a trial of the OX40 agonist ivuxolimab. The J gene is TRBJ1-2, the V gene TRBV19, with D unresolved. As DNA, the CDR3 is TGTGCCACTTCAGACACTAACTATGGCTACACCTTC. It is translated as CATSDTNYGYTF.